This T cell receptor beta chain was captured in a study of blood T cell repertoires in COVID-19. Study in general: Samples representing acute and convalescent COVID-19 were sourced from the United States, Italy and Spain.

V shed 8 bases and J 6 bases; nucleotides not matched to a gene: 7. The CDR3 is 12 residues long. The germline CDR1 and CDR2 sequences are SQVTM and ANQGSEA. The repertoire was sequenced with immunoSEQ multiplex PCR; TCRdb's copy has only in-frame clones and lacks some. The data show about 260,000 clones, with 80% to 90% seen just once and roughly 4% held by the top ten. Recruitment covered over 20 US areas and drew participants whose ages spanned roughly 18 to 90 years. The J gene is TRBJ2-3, the V gene TRBV29-1, with 8 nucleotides matching TRBD1. The clonotype comes from a young man with acute COVID-19. The specimen sequenced was PBMCs or T cells enriched from blood (not recorded which). CDR3 sequence reads: CSPRGLRDTQYF. For the CDR3, the DNA is TGCAGCCCCAGGGGGCTGCGGGATACGCAGTATTTT.